The clone carrying this TCR beta chain was seen a handful of times. The donors, all healthy, were Caucasians living in Russia, aged roughly 6 to 100. This specimen belongs to a study of blood T cells in healthy people across ages. It was with a sample-barcoded 5' primer and a J-beta primer mix that a second PCR of about 7 to 12 cycles was run. Each TCR beta cDNA got a 12-nucleotide random molecular identifier. Each sample provided no less than 3 million CDR3-containing paired-end reads. TCRdb passed the 5' RACE reads through MiXCR, listing each CDR3 protein once. The table shows around 1.7 million distinct CDR3 sequences, with under 30% occurring only once. The sample taken for sequencing was blood. This TCR derives from a woman aged 25-40 years in good health.

The CDR3 bases are TGTGCCAGCAGCGGCGGACTAGCGGGGGAGCAGTACTTC. Translated, it gives CASSGGLAGEQYF. The chain joins TRBV2 to TRBJ2-7; 12 bases map to TRBD2. From germline, CDR1 is SNHLY and CDR2 FYNNEI. The CDR3 runs to 13 residues. Losses at the gene ends were 6 bases for V and 7 bases for J; bases not matched to a gene: 4.